The TCR beta chain described here comes from a study of T-cell memory formation after mild COVID-19. General observations from the study: Contracting CD4+ clones sat mainly in CM and EM; CD8+ in EMRA. Memory sampled before infection contained some responding clones, suggesting cross-reactive memory joined. The second-wave clones peaking on day 37 were not confirmed as SARS-CoV-2-specific.

This clonotype was seen repeatedly, ten times or more. Its antigen is currently unknown. Amplification by 5'RACE using constant-segment primers produced TCR alpha and TCR beta cDNA libraries that carried sample barcodes and UMIs. TCRdb re-derived calls from the 5' RACE reads in MiXCR, one entry per CDR3 protein. The sample lists 150,000 to 200,000 distinct CDR3 sequences, around a tenth occurring once. The CDR3 loop spans 14 amino acids. V was shortened by 6 bases and J by 0 bases, with 6 bases between the two germline ends. Germline V lookup: CDR1 MNHEY, CDR2 SVGAGI. Sequences were obtained from PBMCs or a T cell subset sorted from them (not recorded which). The chain combines TRBV6-5 with TRBJ2-6; D may be TRBD1 (5 bases). This sequence was found in a man aged 18-30 years who had mild COVID-19 (a few samples of this study predate the infection). Cell type and time point are not known. The CDR3 nucleotides read TGTGCCAGCAGGGACAACTCTGGGGCCAACGTCCTGACTTTC. Protein product: CASRDNSGANVLTF.